This T cell receptor beta chain was identified during a study of blood T cells in healthy people across ages. Study findings and constraints: In these data, TCR beta diversity tracked strongly with naive T cell percentage. Donors of long life had a larger count of naive CD4+ cells and greater diversity than aged donors. Leaving the PBMCs unsorted stopped any conclusive comparison of naive versus antigen-experienced cells.

Of note for this clonotype: Its antigen is not known.

This CDR3 contains 16 residues. Germline-derived CDR1 and CDR2 are MNHEY and SVGEGT. V was cut by 5 bases and J by 2 bases, with 17 bases left in between. Healthy individuals of Caucasian origin from Russia, aged roughly 6 to 100, served as donors. The authors ran a second PCR of roughly 6 to 12 cycles using a sample-barcoded 5' primer and a J-beta primer mix. MiXCR, applied by TCRdb to the 5' RACE reads, yields one record per CDR3 protein. Seen here are approximately 350,000 distinct CDR3 sequences, more than 45% observed once, and the top ten hold under 60%. The TCR originated in a man aged 55-75 years in good health. Material for sequencing was blood. V usage is TRBV6-2 or TRBV6-3 and J usage is TRBJ2-3, with D perhaps matching TRBD1 or TRBD2 (6 bases each). CDR3 loop: CASSATPGGITDTQYF. CDR3 coding DNA: TGTGCCAGCAGTGCTACGCCCGGGGGCATCACAGATACGCAGTATTTT.